What follows are 5 T cell receptor beta chains derived from one specimen sequenced in a study of cytomegalovirus exposure and HLA in healthy donors. The PCR was carried out with 60 Vbeta primers and 13 Jbeta primers. Libraries were prepared by immunoSEQ multiplex PCR; TCRdb keeps only in-frame clonotypes and omits some of them. This table holds around 110,000 clones, around 70% found once. Sequenced sample: PBMCs. Every receptor here comes from a woman aged 18-29 years in good health and CMV-seronegative.

The V call is TRBV6-5, the J call TRBJ2-7; 7 positions match TRBD1. The CDR3 is 16 amino acids. V trimming: 2 bases; J trimming: 3 bases; junction bases outside the gene matches: 10. Looked up from germline, CDR1 is MNHEY and CDR2 is SVGAGI. The CDR3 coding sequence is TGTGCCAGCAGTTACGGCAGGGGGAACTTTCTCTACGAGCAGTACTTC. Translation: CASSYGRGNFLYEQYF.

The chain couples TRBV28 to TRBJ1-4; possible D gene TRBD1, 5 bases. From germline, CDR1 is MDHEN and CDR2 SYDVKM. The CDR3 runs to 14 residues. The V end lost 6 bases, the J end lost 7 bases, and 15 bases lay between the germline ends. DNA of the CDR3: TGTGCCAGCAGGTCTCAGGGTAGTGGTGAAAAACTGTTTTTT. Amino acids: CASRSQGSGEKLFF. Variable domain in full (rest from reference TRBV28 and TRBJ1-4): DVKVTQSSRYLVKRTGEKVFLECVQDMDHENMFWYRQDPGLGLRLIYFSYDVKMKEKGDIPEGYSVSREKKERFSLILESASTNQTSMYLCASRSQGSGEKLFFGSGTQLSVL.

V is TRBV5-4 and J is TRBJ1-4, with D maybe TRBD1 (6 bases). Germline values: CDR1 SGHNT, CDR2 YYREEE (reference sequence). V lost 4 bases, J lost 4 bases, and 14 bases lay in between. The CDR3 is made up of 15 amino acids. The CDR3: CASSPGQKLNEKLFF. CDR3 bases: TGTGCCAGCAGCCCCGGACAGAAACTTAATGAAAAACTGTTTTTT.

This sequence joins TRBV30 and TRBJ1-2, with TRBD1 matching 11 bases. The germline CDR1 and CDR2 sequences are GTSNPN and SVGIG (reference sequence). The CDR3 length is 16 residues. The V gene end was trimmed by 4 bases and the J gene end by 3 bases; junction bases not matched to a gene: 10. DNA of the CDR3: TGTGCCTGGACCTCCGGGACAGGGGGTAGCCACTATGGCTACACCTTC. Residues: CAWTSGTGGSHYGYTF.

The rearrangement links TRBV4-1 to TRBJ2-3; 7 bases align to TRBD1. There are 15 residues in the CDR3. Germline CDR1 MGHRA, CDR2 YSYEKL. The V gene end was trimmed by 3 bases and the J gene end by 0 bases; junction bases not matched to a gene: 3. In DNA, the CDR3 is TGCGCCAGCAGCCATCAACAGGGGAGCACAGATACGCAGTATTTT. It is translated as CASSHQQGSTDTQYF.